What follows are 32 T cell receptor beta chains derived from one specimen sequenced in a study of Graves' ophthalmopathy and Graves' hyperthyroidism. Amplification of the TCR beta CDR3 regions used RNA transcripts (as template). HTBI-primed first-round RT-PCR preceded second-round multiplex PCR. MiXCR, run by TCRdb on the multiplex PCR reads, gives a single entry per CDR3 protein. The sample includes 150,000 or so distinct CDR3 sequences, 35% to 50% of them seen just once. Sample: peripheral blood. The origin of the receptors is a man younger than 40 with Graves' ophthalmopathy.

The chain employs TRBV6-1 and TRBJ1-1, with D hard to call. Germline CDR1 MNHNS, CDR2 SASEGT. The CDR3 spans 13 residues. Trimming removed 7 bases from V and 3 bases from J, with 12 bases in between. The CDR3 is CASTITEDTEAFF. CDR3 nucleotides: TGTGCCAGCACCATAACTGAGGACACTGAAGCTTTCTTT.

The chain couples TRBV2 to TRBJ1-1; 7 nucleotides align to TRBD1. Looked up from germline, CDR1 is SNHLY and CDR2 is FYNNEI. The CDR3 is 14 residues long. The trim removed 11 bases at V and 5 bases at J, leaving 14 bases unmatched. The DNA for the CDR3 is TGTGCCGCCAGACGCACGACAGGGATGACTGAAGCTTTCTTT. As protein: CAARRTTGMTEAFF.

This clonotype was seen ten or more times. The rearrangement links TRBV11-2 to TRBJ2-7, with D hard to call. Trimming stripped 6 bases from V and 0 bases from J, with 18 bases between. This CDR3 is built from 16 residues. Germline loops: CDR1 SGHAT, CDR2 FQNNGV. As DNA, the CDR3 is TGTGCCAGCAGTCGAGACCGGGCCGAGAGCTCCTACGAGCAGTACTTC. Translating it yields CASSRDRAESSYEQYF.

This clonotype has ten or more counts. The junction shows a germline mismatch at one end, possibly a read error. The chain joins TRBV6-1 to TRBJ1-6; D possibly corresponds to TRBD1 (5 bases). The CDR3 runs 14 residues. The germline V gene has CDR1 MNHNS and CDR2 SASEGT. CDR3 nucleotide sequence: TGTGCCGGCAGTCTTACTGGGGCCAATTCACCCCTCCACTTT. It encodes CAGSLTGANSPLHF.

In its sample, this clonotype was seen many times. The rearrangement uses TRBV25-1 and TRBJ1-2; possibly TRBD1 for D (6 bases). Germline V gives CDR1 MGHDK, CDR2 SYGVNS. Between the trimmed V and J ends, which lost 3 bases and 5 bases, there was a span of 25 bases. The CDR3 has 18 residues. Here the CDR3 DNA reads TGTGCCAGCAGTGATGGTGGAACAGGGAGGGCTATTTGGTATGGCTACACCTTC. Its translation is CASSDGGTGRAIWYGYTF.

Many counts were recorded for this clonotype. One end of the junction is discordant with germline, which a read error may explain. The CDR3 DNA reads as TGTGCCAGCGGCTTTGAAGAAGGGGATATTTATGGCTACACCTTC. Translating it yields CASGFEEGDIYGYTF. V and J are TRBV5-6 and TRBJ1-2, with a weak D call TRBD1 (5 bases). Germline V gives CDR1 SGHDT, CDR2 YYEEEE. The CDR3 runs to 15 residues.

The chain couples TRBV7-8 to TRBJ2-2; 8 bases are shared with TRBD1. Per the germline V gene, CDR1 is SGHVS and CDR2 is FQNEAQ. The CDR3 is 15 amino acids. V was clipped by 6 bases and J by 1 base; unmatched bases: 4. The DNA of the CDR3 is TGTGCCAGCAGTAACGGACAGGGGAACACCGGGGAGCTGTTTTTT. This codes for CASSNGQGNTGELFF.

This clonotype was recorded at least ten times. The chain recombines TRBV27 with TRBJ1-6, with D perhaps TRBD1 (6 bases). This CDR3 region has 14 residues. Germline-derived CDR1 and CDR2 are MNHEY and SMNVEV (reference sequence). Deletions cut 3 bases from V and 6 bases from J, with 9 bases between. The CDR3: CASSFGGLNSPLHF. CDR3 bases: TGTGCCAGCAGTTTTGGGGGGCTTAATTCACCCCTCCACTTT.

The chain carries TRBV12-3 or TRBV12-4 and TRBJ2-5; 7 positions agree with TRBD1. The J segment lost 0 bases and the V segment lost 0 bases, leaving 7 bases of the junction unmatched. The CDR3 spans 17 residues. The CDR3 DNA reads TGTGCCAGCAGTTTAGCGCTTGGTGGGACAGACCAAGAGACCCAGTACTTC. It is translated as CASSLALGGTDQETQYF.

The chain joins TRBV30 to TRBJ1-5; the D gene is possibly TRBD1 (6 bases). This CDR3 has 15 residues. Trimming took 0 bases from V and 2 from J, leaving 11 bases between them. Looked up from germline, CDR1 is GTSNPN and CDR2 is SVGIG (reference sequence). The CDR3 DNA follows: TGTGCCTGGAGTGTACATGGGGGCCGCAATCAGCCCCAGCATTTT. This translates into CAWSVHGGRNQPQHF.

In its sample, this clonotype is medium-sized. The rearrangement links TRBV6-2 or TRBV6-3 to TRBJ2-7; 11 nucleotides line up with TRBD1. Germline CDR1 and CDR2: MNHEY and SVGEGT. V gave up 5 bases and J gave up 9 bases; unmatched junction bases: 9. There are 14 residues in the CDR3. CDR3 nucleotide sequence: TGTGCCAGCAGTGGAAAGGACAGGGGGCGCGTGCAGTACTTC. The encoded protein is CASSGKDRGRVQYF.

The V and J genes are TRBV28 and TRBJ2-7; TRBD2 agrees at 8 bases. Germline lookup yields CDR1 MDHEN and CDR2 SYDVKM. This CDR3 spans 15 amino acids. V shed 6 bases, J shed 3 bases, and the junction held 10 bases outside the gene matches. The CDR3 protein is CASSQPTSGSYEQYF. The CDR3, as DNA: TGTGCCAGCAGCCAACCCACTAGCGGAAGCTACGAGCAGTACTTC.

This clonotype was detected ten times or more. This chain joins TRBV28 and TRBJ1-5; D not resolved. The length of the CDR3 is 14 residues. Trimming stripped 5 bases from V and 0 bases from J, with 8 bases between. Germline CDR1 is MDHEN and CDR2 is SYDVKM. The CDR3: CASSIRVSNQPQHF. Written as DNA, the CDR3 is TGTGCCAGCAGTATTAGGGTTAGCAATCAGCCCCAGCATTTT. The variable domain in full, completed from reference TRBV28 and TRBJ1-5, reads DVKVTQSSRYLVKRTGEKVFLECVQDMDHENMFWYRQDPGLGLRLIYFSYDVKMKEKGDIPEGYSVSREKKERFSLILESASTNQTSMYLCASSIRVSNQPQHFGDGTRLSIL.

This clonotype appeared a single time. This chain links TRBV28 with TRBJ1-2, with unresolved D. CDR3 size: 14 residues. Trimming stripped 1 base from V and 3 bases from J, with 9 bases between. Per the germline V gene, CDR1 is MDHEN and CDR2 is SYDVKM. The CDR3 here is CASSLSEDYYGYTF. In DNA, the CDR3 is TGTGCCAGCAGTTTATCTGAAGATTACTATGGCTACACCTTC.

V usage is TRBV14 and J usage is TRBJ1-1; the D is unclear. This CDR3 has 14 residues. Between the trimmed V and J ends, which lost 2 bases and 0 bases, there was a span of 7 bases. Germline V lookup: CDR1 SGHDN, CDR2 FVKESK. CDR3: CASSQMGVNTEAFF. The DNA for the CDR3 is TGTGCCAGCAGCCAAATGGGAGTGAACACTGAAGCTTTCTTT.

This clonotype was seen more than once but under ten times. The V gene is TRBV6-1, the J gene TRBJ1-5; tentatively, D is TRBD1 (6 bases). Germline loops: CDR1 MNHNS, CDR2 SASEGT. Trimming left V 1 base short and J 0 bases short, with 13 bases between. This CDR3 comprises 17 residues. CDR3: CASSEGTAFHSNQPQHF. In DNA, the CDR3 is TGTGCCAGCAGTGAAGGGACAGCATTTCATAGCAATCAGCCCCAGCATTTT.

The chain is built from TRBV6-1 and TRBJ1-5; 7 bases line up with TRBD1. CDR1 and CDR2 from the germline V gene are MNHNS and SASEGT. The CDR3 contains 15 residues. After removal of 7 bases from V and 0 bases from J, the junction contained 6 bases not matched to a gene. CDR3: CASIPGGHSNQPQHF. The CDR3, as DNA: TGTGCCAGCATTCCAGGGGGACATAGCAATCAGCCCCAGCATTTT.

The CDR3 protein is CASSLAGNNYGYTF. CDR3 coding DNA: TGTGCCAGCAGCTTAGCCGGCAATAACTATGGCTACACCTTC. The rearrangement uses TRBV7-2 and TRBJ1-2; D uncertain. Germline lookup yields CDR1 SGHTA and CDR2 FQGNSA. Trimming shortened V by 0 bases and J by 1 base, and 6 bases separated the two germline ends. CDR3 length equals 14 residues.

The rearrangement links TRBV6-1 to TRBJ2-2; D is uncertain. The ends were cut back, 2 bases at V and 5 bases at J, with 3 bases in the middle. This CDR3 contains 12 residues. CDR1 is MNHNS and CDR2 is SASEGT in the germline V gene. The CDR3 loop reads CASSELTGELFF. The DNA of the CDR3 is TGTGCCAGCAGTGAACTGACCGGGGAGCTGTTTTTT.

This clonotype came up many times. The chain carries TRBV9 and TRBJ1-5, with 9 bases matching TRBD1. Germline trimming cut 4 bases from V and 6 bases from J; bases unmatched to any gene: 5. The CDR3 contains 14 residues. Germline values: CDR1 SGDLS, CDR2 YYNGEE. CDR3 in amino acids: CASSQGTGSQPQHF. The CDR3 nucleotides read TGTGCCAGCAGCCAGGGGACAGGGTCTCAGCCCCAGCATTTT. Complete variable domain (other parts from reference TRBV9 and TRBJ1-5): DSGVTQTPKHLITATGQRVTLRCSPRSGDLSVYWYQQSLDQGLQFLIQYYNGEERAKGNILERFSAQQFPDLHSELNLSSLELGDSALYFCASSQGTGSQPQHFGDGTRLSIL.

This sequence joins TRBV28 and TRBJ1-1; D unclear. From germline, CDR1 is MDHEN and CDR2 SYDVKM. The CDR3 length is 14 residues. V lost 2 bases, J lost 4 bases, and 11 bases lay in between. This chain's CDR3 is CASSLVRLSTEAFF. The CDR3 DNA is TGTGCCAGCAGTTTAGTTCGGCTGAGCACTGAAGCTTTCTTT.

This clonotype was detected ten times or more. This chain connects TRBV24-1 to TRBJ2-5; D possibly corresponds to TRBD2 (6 bases). Trimming removed 3 bases from V and 2 bases from J, with 15 bases in between. The CDR3 sequence is 16 residues long. Germline V CDR1 and CDR2: KGHDR, SFDVKD. The CDR3 DNA is TGTGCCACCAGTGATCCGGGCGGGGTTCGACAAGAGACCCAGTACTTC. Translating gives CATSDPGGVRQETQYF.

This clonotype has ten or more counts. The J gene is TRBJ2-5, the V gene TRBV3-1; 8 bases are a match to TRBD2. Germline V gene sequence: CDR1 LGHDT, CDR2 YNNKEL (reference sequence). With V trimmed by 2 bases and J by 3 bases, 5 bases remained unmatched. The CDR3 has 15 amino acids. The CDR3 DNA reads as TGTGCCAGCAGCCAAACTTTAGCGGGAAAAGAGACCCAGTACTTC. This encodes CASSQTLAGKETQYF.

This clonotype was observed at least ten times. The chain is built from TRBV10-3 and TRBJ1-2; 8 nucleotides match TRBD1. Germline V lookup: CDR1 ENHRY, CDR2 SYGVKD. Losses at the gene ends were 6 bases for V and 6 bases for J; bases not matched to a gene: 3. The CDR3 is 12 amino acids. CDR3 nucleotide sequence: TGTGCCATCAGCAGGGGGCGGAATGGCTACACCTTC. It is translated as CAISRGRNGYTF.

This chain connects TRBV6-1 to TRBJ1-1; tentatively, D is TRBD1 (6 bases). V was pared by 4 bases and J by 6 bases, with 18 bases between. The CDR3 has 15 residues. Germline CDR1 and CDR2: MNHNS and SASEGT. The CDR3 sequence: CASSVPGTKFAEAFF. The DNA of the CDR3 is TGTGCCAGCAGTGTACCCGGGACAAAGTTTGCTGAAGCTTTCTTT.

V and J are TRBV28 and TRBJ2-5; 7 bases line up with TRBD1. Germline trimming cut 7 bases from V and 3 bases from J; bases unmatched to any gene: 2. Germline CDR1 and CDR2: MDHEN and SYDVKM. This CDR3 region has 12 residues. CDR3 bases: TGTGCCAGCAAGGGGGCGAAAGAGACCCAGTACTTC. It codes for CASKGAKETQYF.

This sequence joins TRBV27 and TRBJ1-2; D gene uncertain. The germline gives CDR1 MNHEY, CDR2 SMNVEV (reference sequence). The CDR3 runs 13 residues. Trimming pared 4 bases from V and 4 bases from J, leaving 10 bases between. DNA of the CDR3: TGTGCCAGCAGTTCCCAATCCCCCTATGGCTACACCTTC. Amino acid sequence: CASSSQSPYGYTF.

The chain has TRBV24-1 and TRBJ2-6, with TRBD2 matching over 8 bases. The length of the CDR3 is 19 residues. Germline CDR1 KGHDR, CDR2 SFDVKD. The V and J ends lost 3 bases and 2 bases, in that order; junction bases with no gene match: 11. This CDR3 reads CATSDPGGGSGAGANVLTF. The CDR3 DNA follows: TGTGCCACCAGTGATCCCGGGGGTGGTAGCGGGGCTGGGGCCAACGTCCTGACTTTC.

This clonotype was observed many times. The CDR3 region is CASSPGLAGVQETQYF. CDR3 bases: TGTGCCAGCAGTCCCGGACTAGCGGGAGTTCAAGAGACCCAGTACTTC. V gene TRBV12-3 or TRBV12-4 combines with J gene TRBJ2-5; the match to TRBD2 covers 13 bases. Trimming removed 5 bases from V and 2 bases from J; junction bases left unmatched: 5. The CDR3 is made up of 16 amino acids.

This clonotype was detected a few times. The rearrangement uses TRBV6-1 and TRBJ2-7; 10 bases are shared with TRBD1. Germline CDR1 is MNHNS and CDR2 is SASEGT. J lost 2 bases, V lost 6 bases, and 10 bases had no gene match. This CDR3 has 16 residues. CDR3 sequence reads: CASSQALTGGTYEQYF. CDR3 nucleotide sequence: TGTGCCAGCAGCCAAGCTCTGACAGGGGGCACCTACGAGCAGTACTTC.

The sample holds a few counts of this clonotype. The CDR3 is CASRRTSGSYEQYF. The CDR3 nucleotides read TGTGCCAGCAGGCGGACTAGCGGCTCCTACGAGCAGTACTTC. This chain connects TRBV7-2 to TRBJ2-7, with 10 bases that match TRBD2. From germline, CDR1 is SGHTA and CDR2 FQGNSA. The CDR3 is 14 residues long. V shed 6 bases, J shed 0 bases, and the junction held 2 bases outside the gene matches.

This clonotype was recorded once. This chain connects TRBV14 to TRBJ2-5, with D possibly TRBD2 on 6 matching bases. The CDR3 is 14 residues long. CDR1 is SGHDN, CDR2 FVKESK, per germline. V lost 4 bases and J lost 4, with 13 bases in between. The CDR3 protein is CASSLDWEAETQYF. Written as DNA, the CDR3 is TGTGCCAGCAGCCTGGACTGGGAGGCAGAGACCCAGTACTTC.